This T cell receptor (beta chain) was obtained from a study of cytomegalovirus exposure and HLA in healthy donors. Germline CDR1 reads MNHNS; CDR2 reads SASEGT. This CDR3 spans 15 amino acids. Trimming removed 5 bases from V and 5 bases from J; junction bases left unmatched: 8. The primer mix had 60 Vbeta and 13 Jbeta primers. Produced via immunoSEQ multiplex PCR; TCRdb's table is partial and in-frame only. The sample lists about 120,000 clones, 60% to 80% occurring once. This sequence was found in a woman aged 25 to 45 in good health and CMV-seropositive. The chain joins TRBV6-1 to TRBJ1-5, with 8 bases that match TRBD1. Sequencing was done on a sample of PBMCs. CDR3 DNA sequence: TGTGCCAGCAGTTTTGTTGGACAGGGTCATCAGCCCCAGCATTTT. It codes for CASSFVGQGHQPQHF.